The rows below give T cell receptor beta chains drawn from one sample of a study of Graves' ophthalmopathy and Graves' hyperthyroidism. TCRdb recomputed calls from the multiplex PCR reads with MiXCR, one row per CDR3 protein. This table holds about 620,000 distinct CDR3 sequences, about 20% found once. The source material was peripheral blood. The receptors originated from a young woman with stable Graves' hyperthyroidism. Some clones in this sample may be carry-over from other donors' samples. The CDR3 runs from the conserved cysteine through the conserved F or W. Each record gives: CDR3 protein, D gene, V gene. A D gene is named only where the DNA matches it firmly.

CDR3 protein: CASSYVGTGYTGANVLTF
D gene: TRBD1
V gene: TRBV6-2/TRBV6-3

CDR3 protein: CSVFGQGSDTEAFF
D gene: TRBD1
V gene: TRBV20-1

CDR3 protein: CASSSTGGDGYTF
D gene: TRBD1
V gene: TRBV12-3/TRBV12-4

CDR3 protein: CASSGGETPSYEQYF
D gene: .
V gene: TRBV6-1

CDR3 protein: CASSEGTYVYGYTF
D gene: .
V gene: TRBV6-1

CDR3 protein: CASTVWTQSQETQYF
D gene: .
V gene: TRBV6-1

CDR3 protein: CAWRPIRIPNTEAFF
D gene: .
V gene: TRBV30

CDR3 protein: CASSPGGPNYGYTF
D gene: .
V gene: TRBV12-3/TRBV12-4

CDR3 protein: CASSHSWAGTGPPRSENTIYF
D gene: TRBD1
V gene: TRBV6-9

CDR3 protein: CASSPTGLAGYEQYF
D gene: TRBD2
V gene: TRBV7-3

CDR3 protein: CASSVEGGQDSGNTIYF
D gene: .
V gene: TRBV9

CDR3 protein: CSARVGNIKYF
D gene: .
V gene: TRBV20-1

CDR3 protein: CSVGQVGYEEYF
D gene: .
V gene: TRBV29-1

CDR3 protein: CASKTRNTEAFF
D gene: .
V gene: TRBV5-1

CDR3 protein: CASSVVGTQGEAFF
D gene: .
V gene: TRBV9

CDR3 protein: CASSGGNMNTEAFF
D gene: .
V gene: TRBV11-2

CDR3 protein: CACEAAGTATGNTIYF
D gene: TRBD1
V gene: TRBV6-1

CDR3 protein: CASSYDSSTDSSYEQYF
D gene: .
V gene: TRBV6-5

CDR3 protein: CASSEGPQETQYF
D gene: .
V gene: TRBV6-1

CDR3 protein: CASSTHERPNYEQYF
D gene: .
V gene: TRBV19

CDR3 protein: CASSSGQKWGYTF
D gene: .
V gene: TRBV5-4

CDR3 protein: CASSLLSTAEAFF
D gene: .
V gene: TRBV11-2

CDR3 protein: CASSQDAQGFETQYF
D gene: .
V gene: TRBV4-1

CDR3 protein: CASSDDRGWPSDSPLHF
D gene: TRBD1
V gene: TRBV6-1

CDR3 protein: CASSYKGARDYTF
D gene: TRBD1
V gene: TRBV6-5

CDR3 protein: CASSTPISGSGTEAFF
D gene: .
V gene: TRBV28